A single sample is the source of the 15 T cell receptor beta chains below, sequenced in a study of OX40 agonist ivuxolimab in advanced cancers. Only in-frame clones appear in the TCRdb table, and some are missing; sequencing was by immunoSEQ multiplex PCR. The sample records around 67,000 clones, 80% being singletons. The sequencing here drew on CD4+ or CD8+ T cells sorted from blood, taken in a trial of the OX40 agonist ivuxolimab. These receptors originate from an adult with an advanced solid tumor such as melanoma, head and neck, liver or kidney cancer.

J is TRBJ1-1 and V is TRBV18; no definite D call. V was clipped by 4 bases and J by 1 base, with 13 bases between them. The CDR3 is 15 amino acids. The germline V gene has CDR1 KGHSH and CDR2 LQKENI. DNA of the CDR3: TGTGCCAGCTCACTTCAACAGTTACAGAACACTGAAGCTTTCTTT. Protein: CASSLQQLQNTEAFF.

The CDR3 DNA reads as TGTGCCAGCAGCTTCCGGGACACCGACAACGAGCAGTACTTC. It specifies CASSFRDTDNEQYF. The J gene is TRBJ2-7, the V gene TRBV5-6, with D tentatively TRBD1 (6 bases). The CDR3 loop spans 14 amino acids. CDR1 SGHDT and CDR2 YYEEEE come from the germline V gene. V lost 2 bases to trimming and J lost 5 bases, with 14 bases between them.

V is TRBV5-6 and J is TRBJ1-4, with TRBD1 matching 7 bases. J lost 6 bases, V lost 4 bases, and 9 bases had no gene match. This CDR3 region has 15 residues. The V gene's germline CDR1 is SGHDT and CDR2 YYEEEE. CDR3 nucleotides: TGTGCCAGCAGCATGAATAGGGGGCATGATGAAAAACTGTTTTTT. This sequence encodes CASSMNRGHDEKLFF. The full variable domain, completed using reference TRBV5-6 and TRBJ1-4, is DAGVTQSPTHLIKTRGQQVTLRCSPKSGHDTVSWYQQALGQGPQFIFQYYEEEERQRGNFPDRFSGHQFPNYSSELNVNALLLGDSALYLCASSMNRGHDEKLFFGSGTQLSVL.

This chain uses TRBV11-1 with TRBJ2-7, with D possibly TRBD1 on 6 matching bases. Germline V gene sequence: CDR1 SGHAT, CDR2 FQDESV (reference sequence). The CDR3 contains 14 residues. Trimming stripped 5 bases from V and 6 bases from J, with 17 bases between. The CDR3 region is CASSPDRPSPEQYF. The CDR3 coding sequence is TGTGCCAGCAGCCCCGACAGGCCGTCCCCCGAGCAGTACTTC.

The gene calls are TRBV5-4 and TRBJ2-7; D remains ambiguous. V lost 0 bases, J lost 3 bases, and 7 bases lay in between. In germline, CDR1 is SGHNT, CDR2 YYREEE (reference sequence). The CDR3 is made up of 13 amino acids. The CDR3 coding sequence is TGTGCCAGCAGCTTGGAGGTCGGCTACGAGCAGTACTTC. Translating gives CASSLEVGYEQYF.

This clone was found once. The J gene is TRBJ2-1, the V gene TRBV19, with 7 bases identical to TRBD1. Germline V gives CDR1 LNHDA, CDR2 SQIVND (reference sequence). The CDR3 spans 14 residues. The ends lost 7 bases at V and 0 bases at J; junction bases unmatched: 3. The DNA for the CDR3 is TGTGCCAGTAAACAGGGGAGCTCCTACAATGAGCAGTTCTTC. Translating gives CASKQGSSYNEQFF.

The chain has TRBV27 and TRBJ1-1; D gene uncertain. Per germline, CDR1 MNHEY and CDR2 SMNVEV (reference sequence). CDR3 length: 14 residues. V gave up 3 bases and J gave up 0 bases, with 8 bases separating them. CDR3 sequence: CASSFGFMNTEAFF. The CDR3 DNA follows: TGTGCCAGCAGTTTCGGCTTTATGAACACTGAAGCTTTCTTT.

The rearrangement uses TRBV19 and TRBJ1-1; no firm D call. Germline V gives CDR1 LNHDA, CDR2 SQIVND (reference sequence). The CDR3 extends over 15 amino acids. V shed 4 bases and J shed 2 bases, with 14 bases lying between them. The CDR3 DNA follows: TGTGCCAGTAGTAGAGGGCCATCCTTAAACACTGAAGCTTTCTTT. Translated: CASSRGPSLNTEAFF. The full variable domain, in which reference TRBV19 and TRBJ1-1 provide the parts outside the CDR3, is DGGITQSPKYLFRKEGQNVTLSCEQNLNHDAMYWYRQDPGQGLRLIYYSQIVNDFQKGDIAEGYSVSREKKESFPLTVTSAQKNPTAFYLCASSRGPSLNTEAFFGQGTRLTVV.

In this sample, this clone turned up a few times. The J gene is TRBJ2-7, the V gene TRBV6-6, with 8 bases that match TRBD1. The CDR3 has 15 amino acids. CDR1 and CDR2 from the germline V gene are MNHNY and SVGAGI (reference sequence). Trimming removed 6 bases from V and 6 bases from J; junction bases left unmatched: 13. CDR3 nucleotide sequence: TGTGCCAGCAGGCATATCAGACAGGGGCCCTCCGAGCAGTACTTC. This sequence encodes CASRHIRQGPSEQYF.

This clone was detected only a few times. The chain joins TRBV6-9 to TRBJ2-3; D is possibly TRBD2 (6 bases). Germline CDR1 is MNHGY and CDR2 is SVAAGI. Between the trimmed V and J ends, which lost 6 bases and 4 bases, there was a span of 14 bases. The CDR3 extends over 14 amino acids. The DNA of the CDR3 is TGTGCCAGCAGGGGACTTAAATGGCCAGATACGCAGTATTTT. Encoded protein: CASRGLKWPDTQYF.

The chain has TRBV15 and TRBJ2-7, with D tentatively TRBD1 or TRBD2 (6 bases each). Germline loops: CDR1 LNHNV, CDR2 YYDKDF (reference sequence). The V end was cut by 3 bases, the J end by 0 bases, with 12 bases between. This CDR3 has 15 residues. CDR3 amino acids: CATSRGAGPSYEQYF. The CDR3 DNA is TGTGCCACCAGCAGGGGGGCGGGGCCCTCCTACGAGCAGTACTTC.

This clone was observed a single time. The J gene is TRBJ1-2, the V gene TRBV30, with a tentative D call TRBD1 (6 bases). V dropped 8 bases and J dropped 2 bases, with 15 bases sitting between them. There are 13 residues in the CDR3. The germline V gene has CDR1 GTSNPN and CDR2 SVGIG (reference sequence). In DNA, the CDR3 is TGTGCCGGCCCCCGGGACAAAAACTATGGCTACACCTTC. Translating it yields CAGPRDKNYGYTF.

This clone was seen more than once but under ten times. This chain links TRBV10-3 with TRBJ1-5; the D is unclear. This CDR3 is built from 15 residues. Trimming cost V 1 base and J 0 bases, with 7 bases left between them. Per germline, CDR1 ENHRY and CDR2 SYGVKD. The DNA of the CDR3 is TGTGCCATCAGTGAGTGGGGTAATAGCAATCAGCCCCAGCATTTT. Its translation: CAISEWGNSNQPQHF.

The chain has TRBV15 and TRBJ1-4; D uncertain. From germline, CDR1 is LNHNV and CDR2 YYDKDF (reference sequence). The V end lost 8 bases, the J end lost 3 bases, and 16 bases lay between the germline ends. This CDR3 has 15 residues. The CDR3 DNA follows: TGTGCCACCTCGAGCCGGGCCAGGTCTAATGAAAAACTGTTTTTT. It encodes CATSSRARSNEKLFF.

The genes are TRBV7-2 and TRBJ1-4, with 7 bases lining up with TRBD1. Germline values: CDR1 SGHTA, CDR2 FQGNSA. This CDR3 contains 15 residues. The J segment lost 3 bases and the V segment lost 4 bases, leaving 5 bases of the junction unmatched. The chain's CDR3 is CASSSRQGANEKLFF. CDR3 sequence (DNA): TGTGCCAGCAGCTCCCGACAGGGTGCTAATGAAAAACTGTTTTTT.